Listed below are T cell receptor beta chains from one sample, sequenced in a study of blood T cell repertoires in COVID-19. Clones were sequenced by immunoSEQ multiplex PCR, and TCRdb holds only the in-frame ones, with some missing. The sample lists fewer than 200,000 clones, 84% seen once, with roughly 8% in the top ten. Source material: peripheral blood. The origin of the receptors is a middle-aged man who had recovered from COVID-19. The CDR3 runs from the conserved cysteine through the conserved F or W. The order of the fields is D gene, V gene, clone size, J gene, CDR3 protein, CDR3 DNA. D genes are given only for firm matches. Size values are once, few and many counts, or a class for expanded clones, and some rows have none.

D gene: TRBD1
V gene: TRBV7-2
clone size: once
J gene: TRBJ1-1
CDR3 protein: CASSHGQDRTEAFF
CDR3 DNA: TGTGCCAGCAGCCACGGACAGGACCGTACTGAAGCTTTCTTT

D gene: .
V gene: TRBV5-8
clone size: .
J gene: TRBJ2-5
CDR3 protein: CASSFTRDGTQYF
CDR3 DNA: TGTGCCAGCAGCTTTACCAGGGATGGGACCCAGTACTTC

D gene: TRBD1
V gene: TRBV7-2
clone size: .
J gene: TRBJ1-1
CDR3 protein: CASSFDRGRTEAFF
CDR3 DNA: TGTGCCAGCAGCTTCGACAGGGGAAGGACTGAAGCTTTCTTT

D gene: .
V gene: TRBV19
clone size: .
J gene: TRBJ2-6
CDR3 protein: CASRKSGSGANVLTF
CDR3 DNA: TGTGCCAGTAGGAAAAGCGGGTCTGGGGCCAACGTCCTGACTTTC

D gene: .
V gene: TRBV7-9
clone size: .
J gene: TRBJ1-1
CDR3 protein: CASSFAGANTEAFF
CDR3 DNA: TGTGCCAGCAGCTTTGCAGGGGCTAACACTGAAGCTTTCTTT

D gene: .
V gene: TRBV15
clone size: few
J gene: TRBJ1-4
CDR3 protein: CATSRDFGHNEKLFF
CDR3 DNA: TGTGCCACCAGCAGAGATTTTGGACACAATGAAAAACTGTTTTTT

D gene: .
V gene: TRBV7-9
clone size: .
J gene: TRBJ1-2
CDR3 protein: CASSFRVANYGYTF
CDR3 DNA: TGTGCCAGCAGCTTCAGGGTTGCTAACTATGGCTACACCTTC

D gene: TRBD2
V gene: TRBV10-3
clone size: .
J gene: TRBJ2-5
CDR3 protein: CAINQRGWGETQYF
CDR3 DNA: TGTGCCATCAACCAGCGGGGCTGGGGAGAGACCCAGTACTTC

D gene: .
V gene: TRBV19
clone size: .
J gene: TRBJ2-2
CDR3 protein: CAISRTANTGELFF
CDR3 DNA: TGTGCCATATCCAGGACAGCGAACACCGGGGAGCTGTTTTTT

D gene: TRBD2
V gene: TRBV9
clone size: .
J gene: TRBJ2-7
CDR3 protein: CASSEYNLAGEQYF
CDR3 DNA: TGTGCCAGCAGCGAATACAACCTAGCGGGGGAGCAGTACTTC

D gene: .
V gene: TRBV4-1
clone size: .
J gene: TRBJ1-2
CDR3 protein: CASSQVTVSNYGYTF
CDR3 DNA: TGCGCCAGCAGCCAAGTCACGGTATCTAACTATGGCTACACCTTC

D gene: .
V gene: TRBV7-2
clone size: .
J gene: TRBJ2-3
CDR3 protein: CASSSQSGIGADTQYF
CDR3 DNA: TGTGCCAGCAGCTCCCAATCGGGGATTGGGGCAGATACGCAGTATTTT

D gene: .
V gene: TRBV29-1
clone size: .
J gene: TRBJ2-5
CDR3 protein: CSVEVASSETQYF
CDR3 DNA: TGCAGCGTTGAAGTCGCGAGTTCGGAGACCCAGTACTTC

D gene: .
V gene: TRBV6-1
clone size: .
J gene: TRBJ1-1
CDR3 protein: CASSAAMNTEAFF
CDR3 DNA: TGTGCCAGCAGTGCAGCCATGAACACTGAAGCTTTCTTT

D gene: .
V gene: TRBV5-1
clone size: .
J gene: TRBJ1-3
CDR3 protein: CASSLVSGTGNTIYF
CDR3 DNA: TGCGCCAGCAGCTTGGTTTCCGGGACTGGAAACACCATATATTTT

D gene: .
V gene: TRBV10-3
clone size: .
J gene: TRBJ2-1
CDR3 protein: CAITDRSRDSHYNEQFF
CDR3 DNA: TGTGCCATCACCGACAGAAGTCGGGACTCTCACTACAATGAGCAGTTCTTC

D gene: TRBD2
V gene: TRBV29-1
clone size: .
J gene: TRBJ2-2
CDR3 protein: CSVEVSGTGELFF
CDR3 DNA: TGCAGCGTTGAAGTTAGCGGGACCGGGGAGCTGTTTTTT

D gene: TRBD1
V gene: TRBV5-4
clone size: .
J gene: TRBJ2-5
CDR3 protein: CASSLRDRETQYF
CDR3 DNA: TGTGCCAGCAGCTTGAGGGACAGGGAGACCCAGTACTTC

D gene: TRBD2
V gene: TRBV6-5
clone size: .
J gene: TRBJ2-5
CDR3 protein: CASTERGGQETQYF
CDR3 DNA: TGTGCCAGCACAGAGCGGGGGGGCCAAGAGACCCAGTACTTC

D gene: TRBD2
V gene: TRBV29-1
clone size: .
J gene: TRBJ2-5
CDR3 protein: CSVEIWGGETQYF
CDR3 DNA: TGCAGCGTTGAAATTTGGGGGGGGGAGACCCAGTACTTC

D gene: .
V gene: TRBV28
clone size: once
J gene: TRBJ2-1
CDR3 protein: CASSNPGITPEQFF
CDR3 DNA: TGTGCCAGCAGTAACCCGGGAATTACTCCTGAGCAGTTCTTC

D gene: .
V gene: TRBV4-3
clone size: .
J gene: TRBJ1-1
CDR3 protein: CASSPRTVGTEAFF
CDR3 DNA: TGCGCCAGCAGCCCCCGGACAGTAGGCACTGAAGCTTTCTTT

D gene: .
V gene: TRBV7-8
clone size: .
J gene: TRBJ1-2
CDR3 protein: CASSLSPGPGDYGYTF
CDR3 DNA: TGTGCCAGCAGCTTATCTCCGGGACCAGGGGACTATGGCTACACCTTC

D gene: .
V gene: TRBV18
clone size: .
J gene: TRBJ1-3
CDR3 protein: CASSPPGEYGNTIYF
CDR3 DNA: TGTGCCAGCTCACCCCCCGGGGAGTATGGAAACACCATATATTTT

D gene: TRBD2
V gene: TRBV7-8
clone size: .
J gene: TRBJ2-3
CDR3 protein: CASTPGLEADTQYF
CDR3 DNA: TGTGCCAGCACCCCGGGACTAGAGGCAGATACGCAGTATTTT

D gene: TRBD1
V gene: TRBV6-5
clone size: .
J gene: TRBJ1-5
CDR3 protein: CASSYPDRGVQPQHF
CDR3 DNA: TGTGCCAGCAGTTACCCCGACAGGGGGGTTCAGCCCCAGCATTTT

D gene: TRBD1
V gene: TRBV19
clone size: .
J gene: TRBJ1-2
CDR3 protein: CASSTPGTGDNGYTF
CDR3 DNA: TGTGCCAGTAGTACCCCGGGAACAGGGGACAATGGCTACACCTTC

D gene: .
V gene: TRBV4-3
clone size: .
J gene: TRBJ1-6
CDR3 protein: CASSQDRTGINSPLHF
CDR3 DNA: TGCGCCAGCAGCCAAGATAGAACAGGGATAAATTCACCCCTCCACTTT

D gene: .
V gene: TRBV11-2
clone size: .
J gene: TRBJ1-1
CDR3 protein: CASSLQEGSEAFF
CDR3 DNA: TGTGCCAGCAGCTTACAGGAGGGTTCTGAAGCTTTCTTT

D gene: .
V gene: TRBV18
clone size: .
J gene: TRBJ2-5
CDR3 protein: CASSPLAAETQYF
CDR3 DNA: TGTGCCAGCTCACCACTGGCAGCGGAGACCCAGTACTTC

D gene: .
V gene: TRBV4-2
clone size: .
J gene: TRBJ1-6
CDR3 protein: CASSPGGDSPLHF
CDR3 DNA: TGTGCCAGCAGCCCGGGAGGTGATTCACCCCTCCACTTT

D gene: .
V gene: TRBV12-3/TRBV12-4
clone size: .
J gene: TRBJ1-2
CDR3 protein: CASSSLTVNTF
CDR3 DNA: TGTGCCAGCAGTTCCTTGACAGTGAACACCTTC

D gene: TRBD2
V gene: TRBV7-9
clone size: .
J gene: TRBJ2-4
CDR3 protein: CASSPLRTSGYTKNIQYF
CDR3 DNA: TGTGCCAGCAGCCCACTTAGGACTAGCGGATATACCAAAAACATTCAGTACTTC

D gene: .
V gene: TRBV7-8
clone size: .
J gene: TRBJ1-2
CDR3 protein: CASAWGREQGRISGYTF
CDR3 DNA: TGTGCCAGCGCGTGGGGTCGTGAACAGGGACGGATCTCTGGCTACACCTTC

D gene: .
V gene: TRBV9
clone size: once
J gene: TRBJ1-6
CDR3 protein: CASSVGNRVNSPLHF
CDR3 DNA: TGTGCCAGCAGCGTAGGGAACAGGGTCAATTCACCCCTCCACTTT

D gene: TRBD2
V gene: TRBV11-2
clone size: .
J gene: TRBJ2-3
CDR3 protein: CASSQLSGGNTDTQYF
CDR3 DNA: TGTGCCAGCAGCCAGCTTAGCGGGGGGAACACAGATACGCAGTATTTT

D gene: .
V gene: TRBV7-9
clone size: .
J gene: TRBJ2-5
CDR3 protein: CASSLGPGETQYF
CDR3 DNA: TGTGCCAGCAGCTTAGGCCCAGGCGAGACCCAGTACTTC

D gene: TRBD1
V gene: TRBV19
clone size: .
J gene: TRBJ1-1
CDR3 protein: CASSVGQANTEAFF
CDR3 DNA: TGTGCCAGTAGTGTCGGACAGGCGAACACTGAAGCTTTCTTT

D gene: TRBD2
V gene: TRBV4-2
clone size: .
J gene: TRBJ2-7
CDR3 protein: CASSQDRDSGTPYEQYF
CDR3 DNA: TGTGCCAGCAGCCAAGATAGGGATAGCGGGACCCCCTACGAGCAGTACTTC

D gene: .
V gene: TRBV5-5
clone size: .
J gene: TRBJ1-1
CDR3 protein: CASSHTGFEAFF
CDR3 DNA: TGTGCCAGCAGCCACACAGGGTTTGAAGCTTTCTTT

D gene: TRBD2
V gene: TRBV9
clone size: .
J gene: TRBJ2-7
CDR3 protein: CASSAGGDYPYEQYF
CDR3 DNA: TGTGCCAGCAGCGCGGGGGGGGACTACCCCTACGAGCAGTACTTC

D gene: TRBD1
V gene: TRBV27
clone size: .
J gene: TRBJ2-1
CDR3 protein: CASADRGGLHNEQFF
CDR3 DNA: TGTGCCAGCGCTGACAGGGGGGGTCTTCACAATGAGCAGTTCTTC